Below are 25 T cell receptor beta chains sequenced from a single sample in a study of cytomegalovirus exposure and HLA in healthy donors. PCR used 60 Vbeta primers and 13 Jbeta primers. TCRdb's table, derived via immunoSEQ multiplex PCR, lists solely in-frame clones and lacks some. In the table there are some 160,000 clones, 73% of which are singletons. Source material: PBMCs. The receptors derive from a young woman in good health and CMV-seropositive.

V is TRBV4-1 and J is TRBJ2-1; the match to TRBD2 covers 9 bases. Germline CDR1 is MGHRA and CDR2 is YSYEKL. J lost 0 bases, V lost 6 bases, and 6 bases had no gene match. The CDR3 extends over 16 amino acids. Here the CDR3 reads CASRQTSGSSYNEQFF. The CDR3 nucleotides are TGCGCCAGCAGGCAGACTAGCGGTAGCTCCTACAATGAGCAGTTCTTC.

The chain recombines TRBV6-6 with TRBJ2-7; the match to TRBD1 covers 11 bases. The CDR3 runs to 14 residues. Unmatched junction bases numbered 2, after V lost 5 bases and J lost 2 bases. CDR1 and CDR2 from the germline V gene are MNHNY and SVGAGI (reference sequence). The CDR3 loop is CASSPDRGPYEQYF. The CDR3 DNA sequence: TGTGCCAGCAGTCCGGACAGGGGGCCCTACGAGCAGTACTTC.

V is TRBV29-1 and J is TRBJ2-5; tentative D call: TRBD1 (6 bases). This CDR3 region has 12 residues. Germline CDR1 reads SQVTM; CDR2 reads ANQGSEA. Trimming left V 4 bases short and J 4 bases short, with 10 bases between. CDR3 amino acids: CSVGRGGETQYF. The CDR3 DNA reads TGCAGCGTTGGTAGAGGGGGAGAGACCCAGTACTTC.

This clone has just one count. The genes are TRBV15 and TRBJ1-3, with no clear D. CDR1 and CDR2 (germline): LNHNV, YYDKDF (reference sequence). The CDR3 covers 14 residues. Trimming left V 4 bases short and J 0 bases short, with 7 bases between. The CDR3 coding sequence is TGTGCCACCAGCAAAAAGAGCTCTGGAAACACCATATATTTT. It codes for CATSKKSSGNTIYF.

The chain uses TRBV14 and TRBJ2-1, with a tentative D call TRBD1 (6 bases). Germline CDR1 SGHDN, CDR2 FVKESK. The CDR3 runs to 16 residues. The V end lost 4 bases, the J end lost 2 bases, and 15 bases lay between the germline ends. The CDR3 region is CASSPLPDSPYNEQFF. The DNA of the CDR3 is TGTGCCAGCAGCCCTCTCCCGGACAGCCCCTACAATGAGCAGTTCTTC.

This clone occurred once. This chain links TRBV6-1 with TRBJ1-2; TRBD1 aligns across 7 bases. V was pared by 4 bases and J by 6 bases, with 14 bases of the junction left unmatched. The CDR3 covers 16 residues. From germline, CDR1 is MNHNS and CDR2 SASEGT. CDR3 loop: CASSARQGGIGNGYTF. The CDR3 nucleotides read TGTGCCAGCAGTGCTCGACAGGGAGGAATAGGGAATGGCTACACCTTC.

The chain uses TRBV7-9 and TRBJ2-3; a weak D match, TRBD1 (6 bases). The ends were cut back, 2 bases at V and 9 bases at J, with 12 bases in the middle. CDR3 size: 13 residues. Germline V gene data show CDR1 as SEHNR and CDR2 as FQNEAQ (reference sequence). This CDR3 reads CASSLIPGETQYF. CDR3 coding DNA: TGTGCCAGCAGCTTAATCCCAGGGGAGACGCAGTATTTT.

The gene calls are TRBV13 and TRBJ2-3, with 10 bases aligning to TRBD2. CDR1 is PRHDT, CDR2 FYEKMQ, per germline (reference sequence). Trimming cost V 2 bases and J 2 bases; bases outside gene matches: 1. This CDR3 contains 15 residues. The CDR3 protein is CASSLTSGVTDTQYF. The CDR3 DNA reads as TGTGCCAGCAGCTTAACTAGCGGGGTCACAGATACGCAGTATTTT.

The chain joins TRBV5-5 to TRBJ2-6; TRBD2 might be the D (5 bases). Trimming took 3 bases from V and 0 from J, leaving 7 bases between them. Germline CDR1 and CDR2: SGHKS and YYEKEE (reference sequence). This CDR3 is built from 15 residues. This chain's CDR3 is CASSWRHSGANVLTF. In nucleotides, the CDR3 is TGTGCCAGCAGCTGGAGGCACTCTGGGGCCAACGTCCTGACTTTC.

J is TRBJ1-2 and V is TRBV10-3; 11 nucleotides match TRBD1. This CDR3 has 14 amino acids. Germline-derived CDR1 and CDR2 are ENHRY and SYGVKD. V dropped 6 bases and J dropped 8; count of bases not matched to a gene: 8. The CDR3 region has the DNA TGTGCCATCAGCCCGGGACAGGGGGTAGGCGGCTACACCTTC. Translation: CAISPGQGVGGYTF.

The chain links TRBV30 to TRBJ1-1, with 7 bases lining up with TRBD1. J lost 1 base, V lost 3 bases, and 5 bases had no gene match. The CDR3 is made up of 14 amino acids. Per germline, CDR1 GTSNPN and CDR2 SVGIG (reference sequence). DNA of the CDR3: TGTGCCTGGAGGATGACAGGGAGGAACACTGAAGCTTTCTTT. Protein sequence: CAWRMTGRNTEAFF.

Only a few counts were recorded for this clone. The CDR3 sequence is CAWNLQRLETQYF. CDR3 DNA: TGTGCCTGGAACCTACAGCGGTTGGAGACCCAGTACTTC. The chain has TRBV30 and TRBJ2-5; tentative D call: TRBD2 (5 bases). The CDR3 is 13 amino acids. With 4 bases removed from V and 5 bases from J, the gap between germline ends came to 14 bases. From germline, CDR1 is GTSNPN and CDR2 SVGIG (reference sequence). Together with reference TRBV30 and TRBJ2-5, the CDR3 gives the full variable domain: SQTIHQWPATLVQPVGSPLSLECTVEGTSNPNLYWYRQAAGRGLQLLFYSVGIGQISSEVPQNLSASRPQDRQFILSSKKLLLSDSGFYLCAWNLQRLETQYFGPGTRLLVL.

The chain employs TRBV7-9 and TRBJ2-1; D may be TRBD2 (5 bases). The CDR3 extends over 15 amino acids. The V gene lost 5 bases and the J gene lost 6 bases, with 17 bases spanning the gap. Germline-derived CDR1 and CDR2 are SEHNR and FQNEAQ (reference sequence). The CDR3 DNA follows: TGTGCCAGCAGCCGTCCTAGCCCTACCCTCAATGAGCAGTTCTTC. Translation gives CASSRPSPTLNEQFF. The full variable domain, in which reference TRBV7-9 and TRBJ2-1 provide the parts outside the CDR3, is DTGVSQNPRHKITKRGQNVTFRCDPISEHNRLYWYRQTLGQGPEFLTYFQNEAQLEKSRLLSDRFSAERPKGSFSTLEIQRTEQGDSAMYLCASSRPSPTLNEQFFGPGTRLTVL.

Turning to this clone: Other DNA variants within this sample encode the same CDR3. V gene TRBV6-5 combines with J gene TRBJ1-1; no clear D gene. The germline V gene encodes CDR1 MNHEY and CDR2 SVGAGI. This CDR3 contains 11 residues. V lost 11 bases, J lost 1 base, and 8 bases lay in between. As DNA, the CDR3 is TGTGCCGCTGGGCGGAACACTGAAGCTTTCTTT. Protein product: CAAGRNTEAFF.

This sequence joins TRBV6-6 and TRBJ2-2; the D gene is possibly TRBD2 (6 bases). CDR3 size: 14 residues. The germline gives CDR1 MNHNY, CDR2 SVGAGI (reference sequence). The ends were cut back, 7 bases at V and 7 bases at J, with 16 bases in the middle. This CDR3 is CASNPGVGDGELFF. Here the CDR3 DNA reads TGTGCCAGCAACCCGGGGGTAGGAGACGGGGAGCTGTTTTTT.

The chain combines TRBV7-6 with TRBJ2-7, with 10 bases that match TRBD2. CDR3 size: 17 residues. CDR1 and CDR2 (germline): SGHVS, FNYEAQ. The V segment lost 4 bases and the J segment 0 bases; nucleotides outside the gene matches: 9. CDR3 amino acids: CASSSQGASGSSYEQYF. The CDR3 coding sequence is TGTGCCAGCAGCTCTCAGGGGGCTAGCGGGAGCTCCTACGAGCAGTACTTC. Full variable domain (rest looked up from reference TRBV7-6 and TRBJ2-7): GAGVSQSPRYKVTKRGQDVALRCDPISGHVSLYWYRQALGQGPEFLTYFNYEAQQDKSGLPNDRFSAERPEGSISTLTIQRTEQRDSAMYRCASSSQGASGSSYEQYFGPGTRLTVT.

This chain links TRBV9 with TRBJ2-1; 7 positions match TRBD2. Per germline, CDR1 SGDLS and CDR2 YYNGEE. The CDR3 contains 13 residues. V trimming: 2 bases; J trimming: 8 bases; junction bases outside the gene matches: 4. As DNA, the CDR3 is TGTGCCAGCAGCGTTTTAGGGAGGGATGAGCAGTTCTTC. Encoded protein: CASSVLGRDEQFF. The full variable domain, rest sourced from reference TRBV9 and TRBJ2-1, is DSGVTQTPKHLITATGQRVTLRCSPRSGDLSVYWYQQSLDQGLQFLIQYYNGEERAKGNILERFSAQQFPDLHSELNLSSLELGDSALYFCASSVLGRDEQFFGPGTRLTVL.

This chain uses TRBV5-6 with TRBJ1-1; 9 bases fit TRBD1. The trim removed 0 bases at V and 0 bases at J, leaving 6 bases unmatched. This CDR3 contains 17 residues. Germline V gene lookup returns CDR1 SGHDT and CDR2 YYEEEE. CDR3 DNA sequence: TGTGCCAGCAGCTTGGGGACAGGGGCGATATTGAACACTGAAGCTTTCTTT. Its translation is CASSLGTGAILNTEAFF.

CDR3 DNA sequence: TGTGCCTGGGGAACAGCGAACACTGAAGCTTTCTTT. Translation gives CAWGTANTEAFF. The rearrangement uses TRBV30 and TRBJ1-1; D gene ambiguous. In germline, CDR1 is GTSNPN, CDR2 SVGIG (reference sequence). The V end lost 5 bases, the J end lost 1 base, and 8 bases lay between the germline ends. The CDR3 length is 12 residues. Combining the CDR3 with reference TRBV30 and TRBJ1-1 gives the whole variable domain SQTIHQWPATLVQPVGSPLSLECTVEGTSNPNLYWYRQAAGRGLQLLFYSVGIGQISSEVPQNLSASRPQDRQFILSSKKLLLSDSGFYLCAWGTANTEAFFGQGTRLTVV.

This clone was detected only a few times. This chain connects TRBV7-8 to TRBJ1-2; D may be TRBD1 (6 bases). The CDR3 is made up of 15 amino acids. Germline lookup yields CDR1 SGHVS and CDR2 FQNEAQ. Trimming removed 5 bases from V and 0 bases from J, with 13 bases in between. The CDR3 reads CASSLTGQPNYGYTF. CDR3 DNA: TGTGCCAGCAGCCTCACAGGACAGCCTAACTATGGCTACACCTTC.

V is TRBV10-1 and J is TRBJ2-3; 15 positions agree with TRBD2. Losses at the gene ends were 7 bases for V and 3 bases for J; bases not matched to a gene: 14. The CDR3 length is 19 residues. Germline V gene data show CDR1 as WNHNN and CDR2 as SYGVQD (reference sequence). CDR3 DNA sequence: TGCGCCAGCATTCGAGATGGGACTAGCGGGGGGCAGAGGACAGATACGCAGTATTTT. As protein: CASIRDGTSGGQRTDTQYF.

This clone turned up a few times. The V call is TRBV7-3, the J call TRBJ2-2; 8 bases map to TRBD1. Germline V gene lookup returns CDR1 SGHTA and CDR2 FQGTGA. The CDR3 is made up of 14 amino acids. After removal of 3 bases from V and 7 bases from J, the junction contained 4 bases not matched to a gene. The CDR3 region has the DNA TGTGCCAGCAGCTTGGACAGGGCTAGCGGGGAGCTGTTTTTT. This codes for CASSLDRASGELFF. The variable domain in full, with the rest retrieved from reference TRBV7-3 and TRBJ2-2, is GAGVSQTPSNKVTEKGKYVELRCDPISGHTALYWYRQSLGQGPEFLIYFQGTGAADDSGLPNDRFFAVRPEGSVSTLKIQRTERGDSAVYLCASSLDRASGELFFGEGSRLTVL.

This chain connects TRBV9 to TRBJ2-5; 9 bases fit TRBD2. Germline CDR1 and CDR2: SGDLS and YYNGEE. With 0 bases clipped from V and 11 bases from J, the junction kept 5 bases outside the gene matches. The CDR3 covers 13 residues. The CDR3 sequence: CASSVDPSGMQYF. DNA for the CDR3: TGTGCCAGCAGCGTAGATCCTAGCGGGATGCAGTACTTC.

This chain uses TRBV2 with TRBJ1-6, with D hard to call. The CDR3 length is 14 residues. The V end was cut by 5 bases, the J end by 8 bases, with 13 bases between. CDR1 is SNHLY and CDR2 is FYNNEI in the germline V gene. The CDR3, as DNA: TGTGCCAGCAGTACCACGGCAGGCGATTCACCCCTCCACTTT. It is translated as CASSTTAGDSPLHF.

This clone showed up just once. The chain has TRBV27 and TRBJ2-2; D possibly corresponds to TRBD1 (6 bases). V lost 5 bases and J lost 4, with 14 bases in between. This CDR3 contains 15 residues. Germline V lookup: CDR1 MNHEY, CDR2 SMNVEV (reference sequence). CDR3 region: CASSTRDTVTGELFF. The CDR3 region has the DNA TGTGCCAGCAGTACCCGGGACACAGTCACCGGGGAGCTGTTTTTT.